Below, one T cell receptor beta chain is given with its context. The data originate from a study of blood T cell repertoires in COVID-19. The data were produced by immunoSEQ multiplex PCR, yet TCRdb's version contains in-frame clones alone and is incomplete. This sample has roughly 500,000 clones, with roughly 89% found just once. Trimming cost V 3 bases and J 5 bases; bases outside gene matches: 10. Germline V gives CDR1 SGHRS, CDR2 YFSETQ. The CDR3 loop spans 16 amino acids. The sample consisted of peripheral blood. This TCR was sampled from a man in his late teens or twenties with COVID-19, enrolled during active disease. This chain connects TRBV5-1 to TRBJ2-4, with 8 bases matching TRBD2. The CDR3 DNA is TGCGCCAGCAGCTCGATTCCTAGCGGGCGGGAAAACATTCAGTACTTC. Its protein product is CASSSIPSGRENIQYF.